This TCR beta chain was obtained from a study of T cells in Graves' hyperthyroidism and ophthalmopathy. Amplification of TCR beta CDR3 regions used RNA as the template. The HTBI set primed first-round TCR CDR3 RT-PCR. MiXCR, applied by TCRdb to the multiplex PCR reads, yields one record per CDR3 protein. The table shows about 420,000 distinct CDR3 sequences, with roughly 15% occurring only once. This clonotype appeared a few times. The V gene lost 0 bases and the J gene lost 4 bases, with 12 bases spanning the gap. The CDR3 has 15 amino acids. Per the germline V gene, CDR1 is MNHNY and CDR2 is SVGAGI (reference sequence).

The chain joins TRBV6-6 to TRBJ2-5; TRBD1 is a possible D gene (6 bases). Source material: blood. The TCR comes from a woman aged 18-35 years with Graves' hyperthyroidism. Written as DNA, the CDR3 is TGTGCCAGCAGTTACTCGGAGACAGGCGGAGAGACCCAGTACTTC. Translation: CASSYSETGGETQYF.